This TCR beta chain emerged from a study of cytomegalovirus exposure and HLA in healthy donors. Germline V lookup: CDR1 MNHNY, CDR2 SVGAGI (reference sequence). This CDR3 spans 16 amino acids. V lost 5 bases to trimming and J lost 4 bases; unmatched junction nucleotides: 12. The table came from immunoSEQ multiplex PCR; TCRdb's copy has only in-frame clones and leaves some out. The table shows hundreds of thousands of clones, with roughly 85% occurring only once. This rearrangement joins TRBV6-6 to TRBJ1-1; 8 positions agree with TRBD1. The source material was PBMCs. The origin of this receptor is a woman between 18 and 29 years old in good health and CMV-seronegative. The DNA for the CDR3 is TGTGCCAGCAGTCACAGGGGGAACGGCCTTGGCACTGAAGCTTTCTTT. Encoded protein: CASSHRGNGLGTEAFF.